A selection of T cell receptor beta chains follows, all from one sample in a study of T-cell reconstitution after alpha-beta-depleted transplantation in children. One entry per CDR3 protein results from TCRdb running MiXCR on the PCR reads. The sample includes more than 500,000 distinct CDR3 sequences, approximately 10% of them seen just once. The source material was PBMCs, mostly from graft donor cells, sampled 180 days after TCRalphabeta/CD19-depleted stem cell transplant. The receptors derive from a female patient between 2 and 15 years old who had a stem cell transplant for aplastic anemia, so the T cells may come from the graft donor. CDR3s include the opening cysteine and the closing phenylalanine or tryptophan. A D gene is named only where the DNA matches it firmly. Rows give clone size only sometimes, using once, few, many, or a class for an expanded clone.

abundance: few; j_gene: TRBJ1-1; d_gene: .; v_gene: TRBV7-9; CDR3nt: TGTGCCAGCAGCTTCCCTTTGGGAGGGGGTGAAGCTTTCTTT; CDR3aa: CASSFPLGGGEAFF
abundance: .; j_gene: TRBJ2-7; d_gene: .; v_gene: TRBV5-1; CDR3nt: TGCGCCAGCAGAGAGAGGATTTACGAGCAGTACTTC; CDR3aa: CASRERIYEQYF
abundance: .; j_gene: TRBJ2-3; d_gene: .; v_gene: TRBV6-2/TRBV6-3; CDR3nt: TGTGCCAGCAGTTTGCGGTTGGCAGATACGCAGTATTTT; CDR3aa: CASSLRLADTQYF
abundance: .; j_gene: TRBJ2-1; d_gene: .; v_gene: TRBV20-1; CDR3nt: TGCAGTGCTAGTGCAGGAGGGCCTCATGAGCAGTTCTTC; CDR3aa: CSASAGGPHEQFF
abundance: few; j_gene: TRBJ1-1; d_gene: .; v_gene: TRBV6-2/TRBV6-3; CDR3nt: TGTGCCAGCATGCGCGTCACAGGGAACACTGAAGCTTTCTTT; CDR3aa: CASMRVTGNTEAFF
abundance: .; j_gene: TRBJ2-5; d_gene: .; v_gene: TRBV7-2; CDR3nt: TGTGCCAGCAGCCCTCCGGGCCCAGAGACCCAGTACTTC; CDR3aa: CASSPPGPETQYF
abundance: few; j_gene: TRBJ1-5; d_gene: .; v_gene: TRBV20-1; CDR3nt: TGCAGTGCTAGAGATCTTTCCCCGAATCAGCCCCAGCATTTT; CDR3aa: CSARDLSPNQPQHF
abundance: .; j_gene: TRBJ1-1; d_gene: .; v_gene: TRBV20-1; CDR3nt: TGCAGTGCTAGAGATTCTCGGACAGCAAACACTGAAGCTTTCTTT; CDR3aa: CSARDSRTANTEAFF
abundance: .; j_gene: TRBJ2-3; d_gene: .; v_gene: TRBV29-1; CDR3nt: TGCAGCGTTGAAGATCGAGGGACTTCCACAGATACGCAGTATTTT; CDR3aa: CSVEDRGTSTDTQYF
abundance: .; j_gene: TRBJ2-7; d_gene: TRBD2; v_gene: TRBV5-1; CDR3nt: TGCGCCAGCAGAGAAACTAGCGGGAGTTTCGACGAGCAGTACTTC; CDR3aa: CASRETSGSFDEQYF
abundance: .; j_gene: TRBJ2-1; d_gene: TRBD2; v_gene: TRBV15; CDR3nt: TGTGCCACCAGCAGAGGGGGGACTAGCGGGAGGTACAATGAGCAGTTCTTC; CDR3aa: CATSRGGTSGRYNEQFF
abundance: few; j_gene: TRBJ2-7; d_gene: TRBD1; v_gene: TRBV4-3; CDR3nt: TGCGCCAGCAGCCTCAACCCGGGACAGGGGTCTTGGGAGCAGTACTTC; CDR3aa: CASSLNPGQGSWEQYF
abundance: many; j_gene: TRBJ1-1; d_gene: .; v_gene: TRBV5-1; CDR3nt: TGCGCCAGCAGATCCAGCGCGGGGGGGAACACTGAAGCTTTCTTT; CDR3aa: CASRSSAGGNTEAFF
abundance: .; j_gene: TRBJ2-1; d_gene: .; v_gene: TRBV21-1; CDR3nt: TGTGCCAGCAGCAAAGGGGGCAGAGCAGCTTACAATGAGCAGTTCTTC; CDR3aa: CASSKGGRAAYNEQFF
abundance: many; j_gene: TRBJ2-2; d_gene: TRBD1; v_gene: TRBV15; CDR3nt: TGTGCCACAGGGGACAGGGGGCAGGACGGGGAGCTGTTTTTT; CDR3aa: CATGDRGQDGELFF
abundance: medium-sized; j_gene: TRBJ2-7; d_gene: TRBD2; v_gene: TRBV5-1; CDR3nt: TGCGCCAGCAGCTCGGGACTAGGCTACGAGCAGTACTTC; CDR3aa: CASSSGLGYEQYF
abundance: .; j_gene: TRBJ2-1; d_gene: .; v_gene: TRBV7-2; CDR3nt: TGTGCCAGCAGCTTAGTTGGTAACGGGCTCTGGGACAATGAGCAGTTCTTC; CDR3aa: CASSLVGNGLWDNEQFF
abundance: many; j_gene: TRBJ2-7; d_gene: .; v_gene: TRBV9; CDR3nt: TGTGCCAGCAGCGTAGACCCCTCGTGGGGGAGCGAGCAGTACTTC; CDR3aa: CASSVDPSWGSEQYF
abundance: many; j_gene: TRBJ2-1; d_gene: TRBD2; v_gene: TRBV27; CDR3nt: TGTGCCAGCAGTTTATTGGCTAGCGGTGAGCAGTTCTTC; CDR3aa: CASSLLASGEQFF
abundance: many; j_gene: TRBJ1-6; d_gene: .; v_gene: TRBV14; CDR3nt: TGTGCCAGCAGCCAAGTTCGAGGGAATTCACCCCTCCACTTT; CDR3aa: CASSQVRGNSPLHF
abundance: many; j_gene: TRBJ2-3; d_gene: TRBD2; v_gene: TRBV7-6; CDR3nt: TGTGCCAGCAGCCCCGGACTAGCGGGAGGGCCGAGCACAGATACGCAGTATTTT; CDR3aa: CASSPGLAGGPSTDTQYF
abundance: .; j_gene: TRBJ2-3; d_gene: .; v_gene: TRBV12-3/TRBV12-4; CDR3nt: TGTGCCAGCACGCGTTACCCCCCGCGGCGAGCGGGCCCTAGCACAGATACGCAGTATTTT; CDR3aa: CASTRYPPRRAGPSTDTQYF
abundance: .; j_gene: TRBJ1-2; d_gene: TRBD1; v_gene: TRBV7-9; CDR3nt: TGTGCCAGCAGCCCTCCCAGACAGGGGGCGCGTGGCTACACCTTC; CDR3aa: CASSPPRQGARGYTF
abundance: .; j_gene: TRBJ2-5; d_gene: .; v_gene: TRBV24-1; CDR3nt: TGTGCCACCAGAATGGGGGGCGCGGAGACCCAGTACTTC; CDR3aa: CATRMGGAETQYF
abundance: few; j_gene: TRBJ2-3; d_gene: TRBD2; v_gene: TRBV4-3; CDR3nt: TGCGCCAGCAGCCAATGGGGACTAGTCGCGGGAGTCGGAAGCACAGATACGCAGTATTTT; CDR3aa: CASSQWGLVAGVGSTDTQYF
abundance: .; j_gene: TRBJ1-1; d_gene: .; v_gene: TRBV12-3/TRBV12-4; CDR3nt: TGTGCCAGCAGTTCCACCCGGGGGACTGAAGCTTTCTTT; CDR3aa: CASSSTRGTEAFF
abundance: .; j_gene: TRBJ2-2; d_gene: .; v_gene: TRBV12-3/TRBV12-4; CDR3nt: TGTGCCAGCAGTTTAGGTGGGGTTAACACCGGGGAGCTGTTTTTT; CDR3aa: CASSLGGVNTGELFF
abundance: .; j_gene: TRBJ1-1; d_gene: TRBD1; v_gene: TRBV4-3; CDR3nt: TGCGCCAGCAGCCCATTAACAGGGGACGCCCCTATGAACACTGAAGCTTTCTTT; CDR3aa: CASSPLTGDAPMNTEAFF
abundance: .; j_gene: TRBJ2-2; d_gene: TRBD2; v_gene: TRBV6-1; CDR3nt: TGTGCCAGCAGCCAAAGACTAGCGGGAAGCGCGAACACCGGGGAGCTGTTTTTT; CDR3aa: CASSQRLAGSANTGELFF
abundance: .; j_gene: TRBJ1-2; d_gene: TRBD1; v_gene: TRBV4-2; CDR3nt: TGTGCCAGCAGCCGAGGACAGGGAGTTGGCTACACCTTC; CDR3aa: CASSRGQGVGYTF
abundance: many; j_gene: TRBJ2-3; d_gene: .; v_gene: TRBV27; CDR3nt: TGTGCCAGCAGTTTAATCGGCGTAACAGGGTTGGATACGCAGTATTTT; CDR3aa: CASSLIGVTGLDTQYF
abundance: few; j_gene: TRBJ2-3; d_gene: .; v_gene: TRBV7-2; CDR3nt: TGTGCCAGCACCCCTTTGGTGGGCGTGGGGCCAGATACGCAGTATTTT; CDR3aa: CASTPLVGVGPDTQYF
abundance: few; j_gene: TRBJ2-3; d_gene: .; v_gene: TRBV18; CDR3nt: TGTGCCAGCTCACAAGGGCGTGGTACAGATACGCAGTATTTT; CDR3aa: CASSQGRGTDTQYF
abundance: few; j_gene: TRBJ2-3; d_gene: TRBD2; v_gene: TRBV11-2; CDR3nt: TGTGCCAGCAGCTTAGAACCCCCGGTAGCGGGGGACACAGATACGCAGTATTTT; CDR3aa: CASSLEPPVAGDTDTQYF
abundance: many; j_gene: TRBJ2-7; d_gene: .; v_gene: TRBV6-5; CDR3nt: TGTGCCAGCACCTGGCTTCCGGGTGCCTACGAGCAGTACTTC; CDR3aa: CASTWLPGAYEQYF
abundance: few; j_gene: TRBJ1-5; d_gene: .; v_gene: TRBV21-1; CDR3nt: TGTGCCAGCAGCCGAGGACAGGTTCCCGATCAGCCCCAGCATTTT; CDR3aa: CASSRGQVPDQPQHF
abundance: many; j_gene: TRBJ2-3; d_gene: TRBD1; v_gene: TRBV5-1; CDR3nt: TGCGCCAGCAGCTTGGCGGGACAGAGCACAGATACGCAGTATTTT; CDR3aa: CASSLAGQSTDTQYF
abundance: .; j_gene: TRBJ2-7; d_gene: TRBD2; v_gene: TRBV20-1; CDR3nt: TGCAGTGCTATCGGGACTAGCGGCCAACCTCCGTCCTACGAGCAGTACTTC; CDR3aa: CSAIGTSGQPPSYEQYF
abundance: few; j_gene: TRBJ1-1; d_gene: .; v_gene: TRBV12-3/TRBV12-4; CDR3nt: TGTGCCAGCAGTTTACGGCGAGGGAACACTGAAGCTTTCTTT; CDR3aa: CASSLRRGNTEAFF
abundance: .; j_gene: TRBJ2-1; d_gene: .; v_gene: TRBV20-1; CDR3nt: TGCAGTGCTAGGATTCGCTCCTACAATGAGCAGTTCTTC; CDR3aa: CSARIRSYNEQFF
abundance: few; j_gene: TRBJ2-7; d_gene: TRBD2; v_gene: TRBV6-5; CDR3nt: TGTGCCAGCAGTTACGCCGGACTAGCGGCTGCCTATGAGCAGTACTTC; CDR3aa: CASSYAGLAAAYEQYF
abundance: few; j_gene: TRBJ2-1; d_gene: TRBD2; v_gene: TRBV28; CDR3nt: TGTGCCAGCAGTTTATACCTAGCGGGAGGGCCCAATGAGCAGTTCTTC; CDR3aa: CASSLYLAGGPNEQFF